The source of this TCR beta chain is a study of early T cells in non-severe SARS-CoV-2 infection. Study-wide background: Unsorted whole-blood RNA was sequenced in bulk, leaving chains unpaired. Study-wide results and caveats: VDJdb matches were skewed toward anti-spike CD8 T cell responses.

Regarding this clonotype: Its specificity is unknown.

Researchers tagged individual cDNA molecules with unique molecular identifiers. In TCRdb, the 5' RACE reads were re-called with MiXCR into one record per CDR3 protein. The sample has around 61,000 distinct CDR3 sequences, under 12% seen once. Trimming pared 0 bases from V and 10 bases from J, leaving 28 bases between. The CDR3 sequence is 19 residues long. The V gene's germline CDR1 is SGHDN and CDR2 FVKESK. This chain links TRBV14 with TRBJ2-1; possible D gene TRBD1, 5 bases. This clonotype originated in an adult who was a healthcare worker with PCR-confirmed SARS-CoV-2 infection or an uninfected control (not recorded which). The sample was whole blood. The CDR3 bases are TGTGCCAGCAGCCAAGATTCCGGGTGGGGCGGAGCCCGTCCCGGGGAGCAGTTCTTC. This translates into CASSQDSGWGGARPGEQFF.